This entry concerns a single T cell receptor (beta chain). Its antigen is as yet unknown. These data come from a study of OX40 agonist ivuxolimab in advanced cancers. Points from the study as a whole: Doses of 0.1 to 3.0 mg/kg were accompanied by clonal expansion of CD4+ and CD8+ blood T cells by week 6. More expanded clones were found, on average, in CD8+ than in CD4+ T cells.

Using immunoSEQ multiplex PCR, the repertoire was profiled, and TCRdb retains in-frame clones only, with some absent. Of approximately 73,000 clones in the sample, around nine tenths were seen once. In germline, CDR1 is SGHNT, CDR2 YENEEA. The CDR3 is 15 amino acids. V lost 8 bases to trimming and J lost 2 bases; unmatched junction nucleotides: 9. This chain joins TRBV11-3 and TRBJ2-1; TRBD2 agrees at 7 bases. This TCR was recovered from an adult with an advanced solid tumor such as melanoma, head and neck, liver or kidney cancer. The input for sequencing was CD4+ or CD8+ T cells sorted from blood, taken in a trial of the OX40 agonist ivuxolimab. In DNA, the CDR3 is TGTGCCAGCGTCCCAGCGGGGTACCCCTACAATGAGCAGTTCTTC. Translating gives CASVPAGYPYNEQFF.